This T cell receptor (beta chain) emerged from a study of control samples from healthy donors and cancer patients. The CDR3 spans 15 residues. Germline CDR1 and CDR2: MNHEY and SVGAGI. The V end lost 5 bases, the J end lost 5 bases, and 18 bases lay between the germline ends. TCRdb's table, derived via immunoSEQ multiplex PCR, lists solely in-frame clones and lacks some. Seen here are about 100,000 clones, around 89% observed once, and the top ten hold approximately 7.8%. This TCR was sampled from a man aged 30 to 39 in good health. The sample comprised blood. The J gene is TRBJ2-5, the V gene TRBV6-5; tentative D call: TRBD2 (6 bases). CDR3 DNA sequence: TGTGCCAGCAGTAAAACAGCGGGCCGGGGGGAGACCCAGTACTTC. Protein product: CASSKTAGRGETQYF.